This T cell receptor beta chain emerged from a study of post-analysis software for immune sequencing data (dated by TCRdb to between 2015 and 2016). For the wider study: Disease courses on record covered relapsing-remitting, secondary progressive and progressive-relapsing multiple sclerosis, though some patients had no subtype annotation. The patient repertoires were compared against more than 10 previously published healthy control repertoires obtained from donors aged about 6 to 28 years. A subset of samples was prepared in parallel using single-end sample barcoding, then pooled and co-amplified after Illumina adapter ligation. Broader findings and caveats from the paper: The control group was slightly older than the multiple sclerosis patient group. Direct clustering with F measure revealed strong co-clustering of samples prepared in the same batch, which led to a batch-effect correction. Multiple sclerosis patients had significantly lower normalized Chao1 diversity than controls, a result that suggests substantial peripheral T-cell clonal expansion. Significantly higher frequencies in patients than in controls were found for about five TRBV segments, including TRBV5-6, TRBV5-1 and TRBV20-1.

To demonstrate the VDJtools post-analysis software, TCR beta repertoires were profiled from the peripheral blood of about 13 young patients with multiple sclerosis. The patients with multiple sclerosis were children and adolescents between about 6 and 15 years of age. Preparation of the library involved PCR. Sequencing relied on an Illumina HiSeq 2500. To reduce PCR and sequencing biases, unique molecular identifiers were incorporated into the TCR beta cDNA libraries. Per 1 to 10 million input T cells, some 500,000 cDNA molecules were obtained, such that each molecule approximated one T cell. The patient libraries were prepared and sequenced with the same protocol used for the earlier healthy control dataset. Within a given batch, samples were prepared together, multiplexed and sequenced on the same HiSeq lane. In the original analysis: Raw barcoded reads were processed with MIGEC, discarding single-read molecular identifier groups before consensus assembly and CDR3 extraction. VDJtools was used for post-analysis of the clonotype tables, with diversity normalized by down-sampling every dataset to the smallest sample size. In repertoire overlap clustering, CDR3 amino acid sequences, but not nucleotide sequences, were matched to correct batch-related cross-sample contamination. The public reads were reanalyzed by TCRdb: fastp trimming at Q25, MiXCR alignment, in-frame beta chains only. Every entry covers one CDR3 protein and lists the most common genes and DNA from its rows. TCRdb, rather than the study authors, made the V and J calls. The sample contains 700,000 to 900,000 distinct CDR3 sequences, 46% of them found a single time. The top ten clones comprise roughly 4.5% of the sample.

Remarks on this clonotype: No antigen is known for it. Base quality data are lacking; no much larger clone is found one base away.

CDR1 and CDR2, looked up from the germline V gene, are SQVTM and ANQGSEA. Trimming leaves V shorter by 3 bases and J shorter by 5 bases, with the junction holding 3 bases beyond the gene matches. From the cysteine through the phenylalanine, the CDR3 covers 14 amino acids. Only the CDR3 DNA stays, 42 bases, in frame from base 1. This clonotype was obtained from a girl aged 5 to 17 with multiple sclerosis. The sequenced sample consisted of blood. Recombination linked TRBV29-1 to TRBJ2-1, and 11 junctional nucleotides match TRBD2. The CDR3 protein: CSVETSGTNNEQFF. The DNA sequence reads TGCAGCGTTGAGACTAGCGGGACAAACAATGAGCAGTTCTTC.